Detailed here is one T cell receptor (beta chain). This record comes from a study of blood T cell repertoires in COVID-19. Across the study: Collection of acute and convalescent COVID-19 samples took place in the United States, Italy and Spain. In each case, the material was cDNA or gDNA derived from T cells, B-cell-depleted T cells, or PBMCs.

Living in 25 or so US areas, the participants were between roughly 18 and 90 years of age. Participants had their cohort set by participant-reported clinical history. Sequencing used immunoSEQ multiplex PCR; TCRdb keeps in-frame clones, though not all of them. Of 150,000 or so clones in the sample, about 90% were seen once. Germline V lookup: CDR1 MNHEY, CDR2 SVGEGT. The V end lost 2 bases, the J end lost 2 bases, and 19 bases lay between the germline ends. This CDR3 comprises 17 residues. Sequencing input: PBMCs or T cells enriched from blood (not recorded which). This clonotype was sampled from a human donor with acute COVID-19. The donor label of this sample is uncertain. The J gene is TRBJ2-7, the V gene TRBV6-2 or TRBV6-3; tentatively, D is TRBD1 (6 bases). CDR3 amino acids: CASSYRIDRSHTYEQYF. The CDR3 region has the DNA TGTGCCAGCAGTTACCGAATCGACAGGTCACATACCTACGAGCAGTACTTC.